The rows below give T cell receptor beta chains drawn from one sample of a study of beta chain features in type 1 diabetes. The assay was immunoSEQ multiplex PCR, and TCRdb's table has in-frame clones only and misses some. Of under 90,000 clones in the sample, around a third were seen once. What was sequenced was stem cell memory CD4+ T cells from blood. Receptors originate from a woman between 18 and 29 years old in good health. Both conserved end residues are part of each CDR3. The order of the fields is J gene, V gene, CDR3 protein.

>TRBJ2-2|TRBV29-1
CSAQGAAGELFF
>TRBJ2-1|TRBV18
CASSTGGYEQFF
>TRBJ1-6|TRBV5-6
CASSQTGTQNSPLHF
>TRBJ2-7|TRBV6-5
CASTLQGGMDEQYF
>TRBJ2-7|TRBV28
CASGTSGGPYEQYF
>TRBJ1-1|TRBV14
CASSSFNTEAFF
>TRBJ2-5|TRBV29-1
CSVEGTSGQETQYF
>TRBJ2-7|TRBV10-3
CATGLPGQGANEQYF
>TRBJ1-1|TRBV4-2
CASSQPTGASQGNTEAFF
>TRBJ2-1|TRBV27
CASRHGLAGGADNEQFF
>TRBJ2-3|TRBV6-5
CASSEGQSTDTQYF
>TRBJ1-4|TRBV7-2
CASSRRGQPNEKLFF
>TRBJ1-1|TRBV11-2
CASSLGRGTHTEAFF
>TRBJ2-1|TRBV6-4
CASRRRVAGNNEQFF
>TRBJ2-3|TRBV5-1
CASRMSLPSTDTQYF
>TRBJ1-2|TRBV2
CASRDSFYGYTF
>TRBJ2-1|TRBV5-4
CASSSHTSGTYNEQFF
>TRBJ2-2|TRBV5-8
CASSPGNTGELFF
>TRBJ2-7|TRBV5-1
CASSLSGRLSHEQYF
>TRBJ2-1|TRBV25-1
CASSDLGQGNNEQFF
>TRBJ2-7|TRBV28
CASPSREHYEQYF
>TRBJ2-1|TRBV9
CASSVVGTGYNEQFF
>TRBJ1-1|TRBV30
CAWTRLSTEAFF
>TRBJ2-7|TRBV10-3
CAISDYVYEQYF
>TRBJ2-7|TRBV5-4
CASSRERELRYEQYF
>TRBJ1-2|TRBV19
CASRPQGGQGGYTF
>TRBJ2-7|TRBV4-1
CASSRLAGGPLNEQYF
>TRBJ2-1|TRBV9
CASSPTDSGGAGWNEQFF
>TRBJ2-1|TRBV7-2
CASSKKITGGPNYNEQFF
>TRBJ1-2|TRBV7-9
CASSQDGGTGRSYGYTF
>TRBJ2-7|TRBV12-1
CASSLRDRDVNEQYF
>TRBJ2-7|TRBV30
CAWSNQGQGVYEQYF
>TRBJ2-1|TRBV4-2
CASSQLGLAGLYNEQFF
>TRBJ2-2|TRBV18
CASSPQGAERNTGELFF
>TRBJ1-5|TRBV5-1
CASSLDGAGNQPQHF
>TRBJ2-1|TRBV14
CASSQRERDEQFF
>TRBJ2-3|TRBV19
CASSRLAGGPTDTQYF
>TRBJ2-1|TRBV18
CASSLASGVDEQFF
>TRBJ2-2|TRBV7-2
CASSLWADGELFF
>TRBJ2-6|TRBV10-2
CASSDSPRVSGANVLTF
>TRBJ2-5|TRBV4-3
CASSHDRGLGETQYF
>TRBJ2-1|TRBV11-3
CASTLAGGLGGEQFF
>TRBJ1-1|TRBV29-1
CSVEGGPGVDTEAFF
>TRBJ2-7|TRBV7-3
CASSSPQAYEQYF
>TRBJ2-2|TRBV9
CASSVGGASGGTGELFF
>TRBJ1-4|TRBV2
CASSSGQERKLFF
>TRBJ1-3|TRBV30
CAWGGFGNTIYF
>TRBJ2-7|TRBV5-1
CASSLDRWNEQYF
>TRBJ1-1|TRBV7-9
CASSILTGNIEAFF
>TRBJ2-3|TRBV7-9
CASSPTSGQFDTQYF
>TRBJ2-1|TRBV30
CAWSQAGSQFF